These 32 T cell receptor beta chains came from one sample sequenced in a study of blood T cell repertoires in COVID-19 (dated by TCRdb to the early 2020s). Library preparation was by the immunoSEQ multiplex PCR assay. In TCRdb, the immuneACCESS table is reduced to in-frame sequences with V and J assigned. These tables do not hold every clone; where another copy was compared, an unresolved V gene accounts for under half, and the others remain unexplained. The sample table holds roughly 280,000 clones, of which 90% were seen once. Over 4% of the sample lies in the top ten. What was sequenced was PBMCs or T cells enriched from blood (not recorded which). Every receptor here comes from a young woman with acute COVID-19.

CDR3 loop: CATSLREYPNEQYF. For the CDR3, the DNA is TGTGCCACCAGTTTGCGGGAGTACCCAAACGAGCAGTACTTC. The rearrangement links TRBV15 to TRBJ2-7; 7 positions agree with TRBD2. The CDR3 is 14 amino acids. With V trimmed by 6 bases and J by 5 bases, 10 bases remained unmatched. Germline-derived CDR1 and CDR2 are LNHNV and YYDKDF (reference sequence).

The chain is built from TRBV5-1 and TRBJ2-3; 7 nucleotides line up with TRBD2. The junction had 5 bases not matched to a gene; V was cut back by 4 bases and J by 0 bases. The CDR3 covers 15 residues. From germline, CDR1 is SGHRS and CDR2 YFSETQ. The CDR3 DNA sequence: TGCGCCAGCAGCCCGGGACTATCTAGCACAGATACGCAGTATTTT. This translates into CASSPGLSSTDTQYF. Combining the CDR3 with reference TRBV5-1 and TRBJ2-3 gives the whole variable domain KAGVTQTPRYLIKTRGQQVTLSCSPISGHRSVSWYQQTPGQGLQFLFEYFSETQRNKGNFPGRFSGRQFSNSRSEMNVSTLELGDSALYLCASSPGLSSTDTQYFGPGTRLTVL.

V usage is TRBV6-5 and J usage is TRBJ2-1; 7 bases match TRBD1. Looked up from germline, CDR1 is MNHEY and CDR2 is SVGAGI. The CDR3 sequence is 15 residues long. Unmatched junction bases numbered 12, after V lost 8 bases and J lost 5 bases. CDR3 sequence: CASAITRDRDNEQFF. CDR3 DNA: TGTGCCAGCGCCATAACCCGGGACAGAGACAATGAGCAGTTCTTC.

The chain combines TRBV30 with TRBJ1-6, with D possibly being TRBD1 (5 bases). The V end lost 2 bases, the J end lost 5 bases, and 13 bases lay between the germline ends. The V gene's germline CDR1 is GTSNPN and CDR2 SVGIG (reference sequence). CDR3 length equals 15 residues. DNA of the CDR3: TGTGCCTGGAGTTTGGGGGGAGCGGATAATTCACCCCTCCACTTT. Translation: CAWSLGGADNSPLHF.

This chain joins TRBV27 and TRBJ2-2, with TRBD2 as a possible D gene (6 bases). This CDR3 spans 14 amino acids. The germline V and J ends were trimmed by 3 bases and 2 bases, with 7 bases remaining between them. CDR1 and CDR2 (germline): MNHEY, SMNVEV (reference sequence). The CDR3 DNA reads TGTGCCAGCAGTTTCGGGGGAAACACCGGGGAGCTGTTTTTT. The encoded protein is CASSFGGNTGELFF.

J is TRBJ2-7 and V is TRBV7-9; possibly TRBD1 for D (5 bases). The CDR3 sequence is 13 residues long. Per germline, CDR1 SEHNR and CDR2 FQNEAQ (reference sequence). Between the trimmed V and J ends, which lost 5 bases and 2 bases, there was a span of 10 bases. The CDR3 loop is CASSPMTAYEQYF. The DNA for the CDR3 is TGTGCCAGCAGCCCAATGACAGCCTACGAGCAGTACTTC.

This rearrangement joins TRBV2 to TRBJ2-2; D is undetermined. Germline CDR1 SNHLY, CDR2 FYNNEI. The ends were cut back, 6 bases at V and 6 bases at J, with 14 bases in the middle. This CDR3 has 14 amino acids. The CDR3 loop reads CASRLSAPPGELFF. Written as DNA, the CDR3 is TGTGCCAGCAGACTAAGCGCCCCACCCGGGGAGCTGTTTTTT.

This chain uses TRBV28 with TRBJ1-1; D is undetermined. Germline V lookup: CDR1 MDHEN, CDR2 SYDVKM. CDR3 length: 14 amino acids. V was shortened by 6 bases and J by 1 base, with 12 bases between the two germline ends. The CDR3 loop reads CASSQDGGNTEAFF. For the CDR3, the DNA is TGTGCCAGCAGCCAGGACGGAGGGAACACTGAAGCTTTCTTT.

The rearrangement uses TRBV4-3 and TRBJ1-2; 10 nucleotides match TRBD1. The CDR3 length is 15 residues. Germline CDR1 LGHNA, CDR2 YSLEER. V dropped 1 base and J dropped 5; count of bases not matched to a gene: 4. CDR3 loop: CASSQALGQGYGYTF. In DNA, the CDR3 is TGCGCCAGCAGCCAAGCTCTGGGACAGGGGTATGGCTACACCTTC.

The rearrangement joins TRBV9 to TRBJ2-1; D may be TRBD2 (6 bases). Per the germline V gene, CDR1 is SGDLS and CDR2 is YYNGEE. The V end lost 0 bases, the J end lost 5 bases, and 15 bases lay between the germline ends. CDR3 length: 16 amino acids. CDR3 coding DNA: TGTGCCAGCAGCGTAGCTGTAGCGGAGCGGCACAATGAGCAGTTCTTC. Amino acids: CASSVAVAERHNEQFF. Full variable domain (missing parts from reference TRBV9 and TRBJ2-1): DSGVTQTPKHLITATGQRVTLRCSPRSGDLSVYWYQQSLDQGLQFLIQYYNGEERAKGNILERFSAQQFPDLHSELNLSSLELGDSALYFCASSVAVAERHNEQFFGPGTRLTVL.

The rearrangement links TRBV10-1 to TRBJ2-2; D uncertain. CDR1 and CDR2 from the germline V gene are WNHNN and SYGVQD (reference sequence). Deletions cut 0 bases from V and 1 base from J, with 3 bases between. The length of the CDR3 is 14 residues. DNA for the CDR3: TGCGCCAGCAGTGAGTCCGGGAACACCGGGGAGCTGTTTTTT. This gives the protein CASSESGNTGELFF.

This clone has a single count. The chain links TRBV2 to TRBJ2-5, with D possibly TRBD1 on 6 matching bases. CDR3 length: 12 residues. Deletions cut 7 bases from V and 5 bases from J, with 11 bases between. Germline-derived CDR1 and CDR2 are SNHLY and FYNNEI. This chain's CDR3 is CASTSQGETQYF. The CDR3 nucleotides are TGTGCCAGCACGTCTCAGGGGGAGACCCAGTACTTC. Full variable domain (outside the CDR3, taken from reference TRBV2 and TRBJ2-5): EPEVTQTPSHQVTQMGQEVILRCVPISNHLYFYWYRQILGQKVEFLVSFYNNEISEKSEIFDDQFSVERPDGSNFTLKIRSTKLEDSAMYFCASTSQGETQYFGPGTRLLVL.

This rearrangement joins TRBV21-1 to TRBJ1-6; TRBD1 is the table's D call and was not checked against the DNA. TRBV21-1 is labeled a pseudogene. CDR3 size: 15 residues. DNA of the CDR3: TGTGCCAGCAGCGGGGAAAGACAGAAGAATTCACCCCTCCACTTT. As protein: CASSGERQKNSPLHF.

The chain links TRBV27 to TRBJ2-7; a possible D gene is TRBD1 (6 bases). The CDR3 length is 14 residues. Germline loops: CDR1 MNHEY, CDR2 SMNVEV (reference sequence). The ends were cut back, 6 bases at V and 6 bases at J, with 18 bases in the middle. The CDR3 reads CASRVTGTSGEQYF. The CDR3 DNA reads as TGTGCCAGCAGGGTCACCGGGACATCTGGCGAGCAGTACTTC.

This clone was seen just once. The rearrangement links TRBV6-6 to TRBJ1-4, with TRBD1 identical over 9 bases. Trimming cost V 5 bases and J 6 bases; bases outside gene matches: 1. The germline V gene has CDR1 MNHNY and CDR2 SVGAGI (reference sequence). This CDR3 is built from 13 residues. CDR3 DNA sequence: TGTGCCAGCAGTACAGGGGGCGATGAAAAACTGTTTTTT. This gives the protein CASSTGGDEKLFF.

The chain recombines TRBV10-2 with TRBJ2-7, with no clear D. The V gene's germline CDR1 is WSHSY and CDR2 SAAADI. V dropped 3 bases and J dropped 4 bases, with 16 bases sitting between them. The CDR3 has 15 residues. The CDR3 DNA sequence: TGCGCCAGCAGTGACATAAGCTCCTCGGTATACGAGCAGTACTTC. It specifies CASSDISSSVYEQYF.

The chain recombines TRBV4-2 with TRBJ2-1; 8 nucleotides match TRBD2. V lost 0 bases to trimming and J lost 7 bases; unmatched junction nucleotides: 8. Germline CDR1 and CDR2: LGHNA and YNFKEQ. There are 16 residues in the CDR3. Here the CDR3 DNA reads TGTGCCAGCAGCCAAGAGGTTGGGGCTAGCGGGAATGAGCAGTTCTTC. It translates to CASSQEVGASGNEQFF.

V is TRBV9 and J is TRBJ2-2, with D perhaps TRBD1 (5 bases). Germline-derived CDR1 and CDR2 are SGDLS and YYNGEE. This CDR3 contains 14 residues. V was pared by 3 bases and J by 2 bases, with 8 bases between. The CDR3: CASSAGHNTGELFF. The CDR3 DNA reads TGTGCCAGCAGCGCCGGACACAACACCGGGGAGCTGTTTTTT.

This chain uses TRBV5-1 with TRBJ2-7, with D tentatively TRBD2 (7 bases). The CDR3 is made up of 15 amino acids. Germline-derived CDR1 and CDR2 are SGHRS and YFSETQ. V was pared by 4 bases and J by 2 bases, with 16 bases between. The CDR3 loop reads CASSQLRGGTYEQYF. The DNA of the CDR3 is TGCGCCAGCAGCCAACTAAGGGGGGGCACCTACGAGCAGTACTTC.

The rearrangement links TRBV24-1 to TRBJ2-2; 12 positions match TRBD2. Looked up from germline, CDR1 is KGHDR and CDR2 is SFDVKD. The CDR3 spans 14 residues. Germline trimming cut 7 bases from V and 5 bases from J; bases unmatched to any gene: 1. The CDR3 DNA reads as TGTGCCACCAGGGGGACTAGCGGGACCGGGGAGCTGTTTTTT. Protein: CATRGTSGTGELFF.

Of note for this clone: The germline gene is not matched at one end of the junction; a read error may be the cause. The rearrangement links TRBV7-8 to TRBJ2-7, with D unclear. Germline V gives CDR1 SGHVS, CDR2 FQNEAQ. This CDR3 is 9 amino acids long. The CDR3 loop is CASSLLSHF. CDR3 coding DNA: TGTGCCAGCAGCCTCCTCTCCCACTTC.

The chain has TRBV5-1 and TRBJ1-2, with D possibly being TRBD1 (6 bases). There are 14 residues in the CDR3. Germline CDR1 and CDR2: SGHRS and YFSETQ. The V end was cut by 5 bases, the J end by 0 bases, with 11 bases between. In DNA form, the CDR3 reads TGCGCCAGCAGTTTTGACAGGACTAACTATGGCTACACCTTC. Its translation is CASSFDRTNYGYTF.

This chain joins TRBV5-6 and TRBJ2-1, with D tentatively TRBD2 (6 bases). Trimming took off 2 bases at V and 7 bases at J, with 16 bases between the two ends. Germline V gene sequence: CDR1 SGHDT, CDR2 YYEEEE. The CDR3 length is 15 residues. CDR3 bases: TGTGCCAGCAGCTTTTTTCGAGGACTATCAAATGAGCAGTTCTTC. This translates into CASSFFRGLSNEQFF. Based on the CDR3 plus reference TRBV5-6 and TRBJ2-1, the full variable domain is DAGVTQSPTHLIKTRGQQVTLRCSPKSGHDTVSWYQQALGQGPQFIFQYYEEEERQRGNFPDRFSGHQFPNYSSELNVNALLLGDSALYLCASSFFRGLSNEQFFGPGTRLTVL.

J is TRBJ1-1 and V is TRBV29-1, with 11 positions matching TRBD1. The trim removed 7 bases at V and 5 bases at J, leaving 3 bases unmatched. Germline CDR1 SQVTM, CDR2 ANQGSEA. The CDR3 runs to 12 residues. The CDR3 nucleotides read TGCAGCGGGGGACAGGGGGAAACTGAAGCTTTCTTT. Protein sequence: CSGGQGETEAFF.

The chain employs TRBV28 and TRBJ1-4; TRBD1 aligns across 12 bases. Germline CDR1 and CDR2: MDHEN and SYDVKM. The CDR3 sequence is 15 residues long. V dropped 6 bases and J dropped 7; count of bases not matched to a gene: 6. The CDR3 DNA follows: TGTGCCAGCAGCCTAGGGACAGGGGGCGGTGAAAAACTGTTTTTT. Translating gives CASSLGTGGGEKLFF.

The V call is TRBV5-6, the J call TRBJ2-3; TRBD2 matches at 10 bases. Germline values: CDR1 SGHDT, CDR2 YYEEEE. This CDR3 is built from 19 residues. After removal of 1 base from V and 3 bases from J, the junction contained 14 bases not matched to a gene. CDR3 nucleotide sequence: TGTGCCAGCAGCTTGACTGGCCCCCTAGCGGGAGTTTTGACAGATACGCAGTATTTT. Protein product: CASSLTGPLAGVLTDTQYF.

The chain carries TRBV12-3 or TRBV12-4 and TRBJ1-2, with 8 bases identical to TRBD1. The CDR3 spans 13 residues. V trimming: 1 base; J trimming: 8 bases; junction bases outside the gene matches: 3. CDR3 in DNA: TGTGCCAGCAGTTTAGGGACAGGGAGAGGCTACACCTTC. Translating gives CASSLGTGRGYTF.

This chain joins TRBV19 and TRBJ1-5; perhaps TRBD1 as D (6 bases). The CDR3 runs 20 residues. V dropped 0 bases and J dropped 4 bases, with 25 bases sitting between them. The germline gives CDR1 LNHDA, CDR2 SQIVND (reference sequence). The CDR3 sequence: CASSIDGLFDRLILNQPQHF. CDR3 in DNA: TGTGCCAGTAGTATAGATGGTCTGTTTGACAGGCTCATATTGAATCAGCCCCAGCATTTT.

The rearrangement joins TRBV28 to TRBJ1-5, with D possibly matching TRBD1 (5 bases). V dropped 6 bases and J dropped 5 bases, with 17 bases sitting between them. There are 15 residues in the CDR3. Germline V gene data show CDR1 as MDHEN and CDR2 as SYDVKM. CDR3 residues: CASSPQGGGDQPQHF. In nucleotides, the CDR3 is TGTGCCAGCAGCCCCCAGGGTGGGGGGGATCAGCCCCAGCATTTT.

This chain joins TRBV27 and TRBJ2-2; D not certain. V lost 6 bases and J 6 bases, leaving 8 bases between the germline ends. CDR1 is MNHEY, CDR2 SMNVEV, per germline (reference sequence). CDR3 length equals 12 residues. DNA of the CDR3: TGTGCCAGCAGGTTCAATTCCGGGGAGCTGTTTTTT. Encoded protein: CASRFNSGELFF.

The chain joins TRBV27 to TRBJ1-2; TRBD1 matches at 8 bases. Unmatched junction bases numbered 11, after V lost 4 bases and J lost 7 bases. CDR3 length: 15 residues. CDR1 and CDR2 from the germline V gene are MNHEY and SMNVEV (reference sequence). CDR3 in DNA: TGTGCCAGCAGTTCCAGGGGGCTTAGTGTAGGTGGCTACACCTTC. Translation: CASSSRGLSVGGYTF.

This chain connects TRBV10-3 to TRBJ2-1; the D gene is possibly TRBD2 (5 bases). Germline V CDR1 and CDR2: ENHRY, SYGVKD. This CDR3 region has 17 residues. Trimming removed 0 bases at V and 2 bases at J, with 14 bases between. The CDR3 is CAISESGASGAYNEQFF. CDR3 nucleotide sequence: TGTGCCATCAGTGAGTCGGGAGCGAGCGGCGCCTACAATGAGCAGTTCTTC.